The 30 T cell receptor beta chains listed next were all sequenced from one sample in a study of blood T cell repertoires in COVID-19. Measured with immunoSEQ multiplex PCR; TCRdb has only the in-frame clones, and not every one. The sample lists 390,000 or so clones, around 87% occurring once. Sequencing was performed on peripheral blood. Source of these receptors: a woman aged 30 to 39 with COVID-19, enrolled during active disease.

This chain uses TRBV5-6 with TRBJ2-1; 10 bases are a match to TRBD1. The CDR3 has 15 residues. Germline CDR1 SGHDT, CDR2 YYEEEE. V lost 4 bases, J lost 6 bases, and 7 bases stayed unmatched. CDR3 sequence (DNA): TGTGCCAGCAGCCTCCCGGGACAGGGGCCCAATGAGCAGTTCTTC. Translated: CASSLPGQGPNEQFF. Combining the CDR3 with reference TRBV5-6 and TRBJ2-1 gives the whole variable domain DAGVTQSPTHLIKTRGQQVTLRCSPKSGHDTVSWYQQALGQGPQFIFQYYEEEERQRGNFPDRFSGHQFPNYSSELNVNALLLGDSALYLCASSLPGQGPNEQFFGPGTRLTVL.

The chain carries TRBV7-9 and TRBJ2-1, with 7 bases identical to TRBD1. J gave up 8 bases and V 5 bases, and 15 bases lay outside the gene matches. Germline-derived CDR1 and CDR2 are SEHNR and FQNEAQ (reference sequence). CDR3 length: 16 residues. DNA for the CDR3: TGTGCCAGCAGCCCGCTCCCCTCAGGGGGAAGGGATGAGCAGTTCTTC. It encodes CASSPLPSGGRDEQFF.

This chain joins TRBV6-5 and TRBJ2-7, with a possible D match to TRBD2 (5 bases). Trimming cost V 0 bases and J 6 bases, with 18 bases left between them. CDR3 length: 16 amino acids. CDR1 is MNHEY and CDR2 is SVGAGI in the germline V gene. CDR3 bases: TGTGCCAGCAGTTACTCCCCCTGGAGGAATCGAAGCGAGCAGTACTTC. Protein sequence: CASSYSPWRNRSEQYF.

The chain is built from TRBV6-5 and TRBJ2-1; no reliable D call. Trimming took 3 bases from V and 3 from J, leaving 15 bases between them. CDR1 is MNHEY, CDR2 SVGAGI, per germline. CDR3 length: 16 residues. CDR3 sequence (DNA): TGTGCCAGCAGTTATTCGCCGCCTATCTTCTACAATGAGCAGTTCTTC. Its protein is CASSYSPPIFYNEQFF.

The chain employs TRBV19 and TRBJ2-1, with 14 bases matching TRBD2. Germline V gene data show CDR1 as LNHDA and CDR2 as SQIVND (reference sequence). The CDR3 consists of 16 residues. Trimming took 5 bases from V and 8 from J; bases not matched to a gene: 8. DNA of the CDR3: TGTGCCAGTAGTGGGACTAGCGGGAGTACAGTGCATGAGCAGTTCTTC. Protein sequence: CASSGTSGSTVHEQFF.

The chain recombines TRBV28 with TRBJ2-1; TRBD1 matches 10 bases. J lost 2 bases, V lost 5 bases, and 3 bases had no gene match. The CDR3 runs to 15 residues. Looked up from germline, CDR1 is MDHEN and CDR2 is SYDVKM. The CDR3 DNA is TGTGCCAGCAGTCCAGACAGGGGGCCCTACAATGAGCAGTTCTTC. This translates into CASSPDRGPYNEQFF.

The V call is TRBV24-1, the J call TRBJ1-4; 7 nucleotides align to TRBD1. The CDR3 runs 17 residues. With 3 bases clipped from V and 2 bases from J, the junction kept 8 bases outside the gene matches. CDR1 is KGHDR, CDR2 SFDVKD, per germline. The CDR3 region is CATSDPRQGATNEKLFF. In nucleotides, the CDR3 is TGTGCCACCAGTGATCCGAGACAGGGTGCTACTAATGAAAAACTGTTTTTT.

The genes are TRBV28 and TRBJ1-2; D might be TRBD1 (5 bases). Per the germline V gene, CDR1 is MDHEN and CDR2 is SYDVKM. Trimming pared 9 bases from V and 4 bases from J, leaving 18 bases between. The CDR3 runs 14 residues. CDR3 nucleotides: TGTGCCAGTAACGGGGGACGTAGGTTCTATGGCTACACCTTC. Protein sequence: CASNGGRRFYGYTF.

The chain combines TRBV30 with TRBJ1-2; D is possibly TRBD1 (5 bases). CDR3 length: 13 residues. V lost 2 bases and J lost 6, with 13 bases in between. The V gene's germline CDR1 is GTSNPN and CDR2 SVGIG (reference sequence). The chain's CDR3 is CAWSPGVSDGYTF. The CDR3 DNA reads as TGTGCCTGGAGTCCGGGGGTTAGCGATGGCTACACCTTC.

J is TRBJ2-1 and V is TRBV29-1, with TRBD1 matching 8 bases. There are 15 residues in the CDR3. Per germline, CDR1 SQVTM and CDR2 ANQGSEA. This chain's CDR3 is CNAKTPGQVSNEQFF. CDR3 nucleotide sequence: TGCAACGCCAAAACGCCGGGACAGGTATCAAATGAGCAGTTCTTC.

This clone is a singleton in its sample. The chain is built from TRBV5-1 and TRBJ1-2, with 11 bases lining up with TRBD1. CDR1 and CDR2 from the germline V gene are SGHRS and YFSETQ. The J segment lost 6 bases and the V segment lost 4 bases, leaving 8 bases of the junction unmatched. This CDR3 has 15 residues. The CDR3 spells CASSPWTGGANGYTF. The CDR3 nucleotides are TGCGCCAGCAGCCCGTGGACAGGGGGCGCAAATGGCTACACCTTC.

V is TRBV9 and J is TRBJ2-5; tentative D call: TRBD1 (6 bases). This CDR3 is built from 12 residues. CDR1 is SGDLS and CDR2 is YYNGEE in the germline V gene. Trimming removed 3 bases from V and 4 bases from J, with 7 bases in between. CDR3 in DNA: TGTGCCAGCAGCGAAGGGGGAGAGACCCAGTACTTC. It specifies CASSEGGETQYF.

The V call is TRBV27, the J call TRBJ2-1; D may be TRBD2 (5 bases). This CDR3 comprises 14 residues. Trimming shortened V by 2 bases and J by 8 bases, and 13 bases separated the two germline ends. Germline V CDR1 and CDR2: MNHEY, SMNVEV (reference sequence). Written as DNA, the CDR3 is TGTGCCAGCAGTTTACTAGAGGGCGTCGATGAGCAGTTCTTC. Translation: CASSLLEGVDEQFF.

This sequence joins TRBV7-9 and TRBJ1-6; D is ambiguous. The CDR3 contains 14 residues. In germline, CDR1 is SEHNR, CDR2 FQNEAQ (reference sequence). The V end was cut by 3 bases, the J end by 9 bases, with 12 bases between. CDR3 region: CASSFSGEGSPLHF. DNA for the CDR3: TGTGCCAGCAGCTTCAGTGGTGAGGGTTCACCCCTCCACTTT.

The CDR3 reads CASSSGGTDTQYF. The CDR3 DNA is TGTGCCAGTAGTTCCGGAGGCACAGATACGCAGTATTTT. The chain carries TRBV19 and TRBJ2-3; D ambiguous. The CDR3 covers 13 residues. Trimming stripped 5 bases from V and 1 base from J, with 7 bases between. Germline V gives CDR1 LNHDA, CDR2 SQIVND (reference sequence).

The chain is built from TRBV20-1 and TRBJ2-5; 7 bases match TRBD2. The CDR3 is 11 amino acids. Per germline, CDR1 DFQATT and CDR2 SNEGSKA (reference sequence). CDR3 sequence (DNA): TGCGGGGGGGAGCATCAAGAGACCCAGTACTTC. Translating it yields CGGEHQETQYF.

There are a few counts of this clone. The chain joins TRBV28 to TRBJ1-1; 10 bases are shared with TRBD1. The CDR3 is 16 residues long. Losses at the gene ends were 5 bases for V and 5 bases for J; bases not matched to a gene: 11. CDR1 is MDHEN, CDR2 SYDVKM, per germline. Here the CDR3 reads CASSLIRDRGDTEAFF. As DNA, the CDR3 is TGTGCCAGCAGTCTTATTCGGGACAGGGGTGATACTGAAGCTTTCTTT.

In this sample, this clone turned up once. The chain has TRBV18 and TRBJ1-1, with TRBD1 matching 8 bases. This CDR3 comprises 14 residues. Germline trimming cut 3 bases from V and 1 base from J; bases unmatched to any gene: 1. Per the germline V gene, CDR1 is KGHSH and CDR2 is LQKENI. In DNA, the CDR3 is TGTGCCAGCTCACCGGGGACAGGGAACACTGAAGCTTTCTTT. This sequence encodes CASSPGTGNTEAFF.

The chain employs TRBV28 and TRBJ2-1, with D perhaps matching TRBD2 (6 bases). Trimming cost V 11 bases and J 7 bases, with 21 bases left between them. CDR1 and CDR2 from the germline V gene are MDHEN and SYDVKM. This CDR3 has 14 residues. The CDR3 loop reads CAGQGGIRTNEQFF. The CDR3 DNA follows: TGTGCCGGCCAAGGCGGGATCCGGACAAATGAGCAGTTCTTC.

The rearrangement uses TRBV7-3 and TRBJ2-1, with a weak D call TRBD1 (6 bases). The CDR3 is 15 residues long. Germline CDR1 SGHTA, CDR2 FQGTGA. Trimming took 5 bases from V and 0 from J, leaving 11 bases between them. The CDR3 protein is CASSQRQVSYNEQFF. CDR3 DNA: TGTGCCAGCAGCCAACGACAGGTCTCCTACAATGAGCAGTTCTTC.

For the CDR3, the DNA is TGTGCCAGCAGCTTAGGCAGGGGGCGAGAGACCCAGTACTTC. The encoded protein is CASSLGRGRETQYF. The chain carries TRBV7-2 and TRBJ2-5, with 8 bases lining up with TRBD1. The CDR3 sequence is 14 residues long. V dropped 1 base and J dropped 4; count of bases not matched to a gene: 2. The germline CDR1 and CDR2 sequences are SGHTA and FQGNSA.

The chain links TRBV9 to TRBJ2-7; tentatively, D is TRBD2 (5 bases). The length of the CDR3 is 15 residues. Germline V gives CDR1 SGDLS, CDR2 YYNGEE. V was trimmed by 0 bases and J by 1 base, leaving 11 bases between them. This CDR3 is CASSVDEGISYEQYF. For the CDR3, the DNA is TGTGCCAGCAGCGTAGATGAGGGAATTTCCTACGAGCAGTACTTC.

The chain is built from TRBV2 and TRBJ2-2; D might be TRBD1 (5 bases). Per the germline V gene, CDR1 is SNHLY and CDR2 is FYNNEI. Trimming removed 6 bases at V and 5 bases at J, with 16 bases between. This CDR3 region has 15 residues. CDR3 in amino acids: CASRGQGSNTGELFF. CDR3 sequence (DNA): TGTGCCAGCAGGGGTCAGGGTAGCAATACCGGGGAGCTGTTTTTT.

The chain carries TRBV2 and TRBJ2-7; a weak D match, TRBD2 (6 bases). The V gene's germline CDR1 is SNHLY and CDR2 FYNNEI. This CDR3 is built from 15 residues. V shed 3 bases and J shed 2 bases, with 14 bases lying between them. The CDR3 DNA sequence: TGTGCCAGCAGTGATGTGGGACTGGTAACCTACGAGCAGTACTTC. It specifies CASSDVGLVTYEQYF.

The chain employs TRBV11-2 and TRBJ1-2; D call uncertain. Germline V gives CDR1 SGHAT, CDR2 FQNNGV. The ends were cut back, 3 bases at V and 3 bases at J, with 14 bases in the middle. CDR3 size: 15 residues. The CDR3 spells CASSFTADPDYGYTF. The CDR3 DNA follows: TGTGCCAGCAGCTTCACTGCGGATCCTGACTATGGCTACACCTTC.

The V gene is TRBV5-4, the J gene TRBJ2-4, with 16 nucleotides matching TRBD2. Germline trimming cut 4 bases from V and 1 base from J; bases unmatched to any gene: 5. The CDR3 contains 18 residues. Germline lookup yields CDR1 SGHNT and CDR2 YYREEE (reference sequence). As DNA, the CDR3 is TGTGCCAGCAGCACGGGACTAGCGGGAGGGGGGGCCAAAAACATTCAGTACTTC. As protein: CASSTGLAGGGAKNIQYF. The whole variable domain, remainder taken from reference TRBV5-4 and TRBJ2-4, is ETGVTQSPTHLIKTRGQQVTLRCSSQSGHNTVSWYQQALGQGPQFIFQYYREEENGRGNFPPRFSGLQFPNYSSELNVNALELDDSALYLCASSTGLAGGGAKNIQYFGAGTRLSVL.

The V call is TRBV15, the J call TRBJ1-6; 8 bases align to TRBD1. Germline V gene sequence: CDR1 LNHNV, CDR2 YYDKDF (reference sequence). The length of the CDR3 is 15 residues. V shed 1 base and J 7 bases; nucleotides not matched to a gene: 3. The CDR3: CATSRAGQGNSPLHF. The DNA of the CDR3 is TGTGCCACCAGCAGAGCAGGACAGGGAAATTCACCCCTCCACTTT.

The chain recombines TRBV27 with TRBJ2-6; maybe TRBD1 (5 bases). V dropped 1 base and J dropped 4 bases, with 8 bases sitting between them. The CDR3 sequence is 15 residues long. Germline V lookup: CDR1 MNHEY, CDR2 SMNVEV (reference sequence). The CDR3 nucleotides are TGTGCCAGCAGTTTATTAGGGGTCGGGGCCAACGTCCTGACTTTC. Its protein is CASSLLGVGANVLTF.

The chain uses TRBV4-1 and TRBJ2-1; D is undetermined. Looked up from germline, CDR1 is MGHRA and CDR2 is YSYEKL. CDR3 length: 12 residues. V shed 1 base and J shed 10 bases, with 8 bases lying between them. The CDR3 sequence: CASSQGGREQFF. As DNA, the CDR3 is TGCGCCAGCAGCCAAGGAGGTAGAGAGCAGTTCTTC.

The V gene is TRBV5-5, the J gene TRBJ2-1, with TRBD2 matching over 10 bases. The CDR3 has 15 residues. The ends lost 4 bases at V and 6 bases at J; junction bases unmatched: 7. Germline CDR1 SGHKS, CDR2 YYEKEE (reference sequence). CDR3 sequence (DNA): TGTGCCAGCAGCAGTAGCGGGAGGACCCCCAATGAGCAGTTCTTC. Residues: CASSSSGRTPNEQFF.